This passage covers 28 T cell receptor beta chains from one sample sequenced in a study of breast tumors, draining lymph nodes, adjacent tissues. TCRdb reanalysed the multiplex PCR reads using MiXCR and keeps one entry per CDR3 protein. The data show about 80,000 distinct CDR3 sequences, roughly 19% seen once. Breast cancer patients provided tissue from their axillary draining lymph nodes. Material: axillary lymph node tissue. The origin of the receptors is a female donor with breast cancer. Some clones in this sample may be carry-over from other donors' samples.

Ten or more counts support this clonotype. The chain couples TRBV6-5 to TRBJ1-5, with D uncertain. V gave up 6 bases and J gave up 8 bases, with 17 bases separating them. This CDR3 region has 14 residues. Germline V CDR1 and CDR2: MNHEY, SVGAGI. The CDR3 sequence is CASRIGSGWKPQHF. CDR3 in DNA: TGTGCCAGCAGGATAGGGTCGGGTTGGAAGCCCCAGCATTTT.

There are many counts of this clonotype. CDR3 sequence reads: CASSIRYEQYF. For the CDR3, the DNA is TGTGCCAGCAGTATCCGTTACGAGCAGTACTTC. The chain recombines TRBV12-3 or TRBV12-4 with TRBJ2-7; the D is unclear. The CDR3 length is 11 residues. Trimming took off 5 bases at V and 4 bases at J, with 6 bases between the two ends.

Ten or more counts support this clonotype. The chain has TRBV7-6 and TRBJ2-3, with D unclear. Trimming cost V 8 bases and J 5 bases, with 14 bases left between them. CDR1 and CDR2 from the germline V gene are SGHVS and FNYEAQ. This CDR3 is built from 13 residues. The CDR3 DNA reads TGTGCCAGCGCGACGGTCGAGCTAGATACGCAGTATTTT. Translating it yields CASATVELDTQYF.

J is TRBJ2-7 and V is TRBV3-2; the table's D gene call, TRBD1, was not cross checked with the DNA. TRBV3-2 is an annotated pseudogene. This CDR3 has 17 amino acids. The DNA of the CDR3 is TGTGCCAGCAGCCAAGTGCGACCCCCGGGAGTGCTCTACGAGCAGTACTTC. It is translated as CASSQVRPPGVLYEQYF.

The chain is built from TRBV7-3 and TRBJ2-1, with 10 bases lining up with TRBD2. Germline V gene sequence: CDR1 SGHTA, CDR2 FQGTGA. The V segment lost 7 bases and the J segment 9 bases; nucleotides outside the gene matches: 12. The CDR3 runs to 15 residues. CDR3 in DNA: TGTGCCAGCACCATAGGCGCTAGCGGGAGTATTGAGCAGTTCTTC. Its protein is CASTIGASGSIEQFF.

In the case of this clonotype: A read error may be the cause here, since a much bigger clone is one base away. CDR3 DNA: TGTGCCAGTGGCATTGGGGGAGCAGATACGCAGTATTTT. It translates to CASGIGGADTQYF. J is TRBJ2-3 and V is TRBV19; D is perhaps TRBD1 or TRBD2 (5 bases each). The CDR3 length is 13 residues. The V end was cut by 8 bases, the J end by 4 bases, with 13 bases between. Germline V CDR1 and CDR2: LNHDA, SQIVND (reference sequence).

Ten or more counts support this clonotype. The J gene is TRBJ2-7, the V gene TRBV15, with 10 bases fitting TRBD1. This CDR3 has 13 amino acids. Unmatched junction bases numbered 2, after V lost 3 bases and J lost 6 bases. Germline-derived CDR1 and CDR2 are LNHNV and YYDKDF (reference sequence). The CDR3 here is CATSRTGGAEQYF. The CDR3 coding sequence is TGTGCCACCAGCAGGACAGGGGGCGCCGAGCAGTACTTC.

The chain is built from TRBV5-1 and TRBJ2-7; D is undetermined. The V and J ends lost 0 bases and 9 bases respectively, with 10 bases between them. Looked up from germline, CDR1 is SGHRS and CDR2 is YFSETQ. This CDR3 region has 12 residues. CDR3 nucleotide sequence: TGCGCCAGCAGCTTGGCCCTAGGCGTGCAGTACTTC. It codes for CASSLALGVQYF.

This clonotype was observed many times. The DNA for the CDR3 is TGTGCCATCGCTCCGGGACTCCTCTACGAGCAGTACTTC. It is translated as CAIAPGLLYEQYF. This chain links TRBV10-3 with TRBJ2-7, with D maybe TRBD2 (6 bases). V was pared by 8 bases and J by 3 bases, with 14 bases between. The germline gives CDR1 ENHRY, CDR2 SYGVKD. This CDR3 has 13 amino acids.

The rearrangement links TRBV18 to TRBJ1-2; tentatively, D is TRBD1 (6 bases). This CDR3 is built from 13 residues. The germline gives CDR1 KGHSH, CDR2 LQKENI. The germline V and J ends were trimmed by 4 bases and 5 bases, with 11 bases remaining between them. The CDR3 reads CASSLDSQYGYTF. Here the CDR3 DNA reads TGTGCCAGCTCACTGGACAGCCAATATGGCTACACCTTC.

Comment on this clonotype: This may stem from a read error, because a much larger clone lies one nucleotide away. The chain employs TRBV27 and TRBJ2-7; D possibly corresponds to TRBD1 (6 bases). Trimming took 6 bases from V and 8 from J, leaving 17 bases between them. The CDR3 loop spans 13 amino acids. Germline loops: CDR1 MNHEY, CDR2 SMNVEV (reference sequence). The CDR3 is CASRIQGLSKQYF. The CDR3 DNA follows: TGTGCCAGCAGGATACAGGGTCTCTCGAAGCAGTACTTC.

This clonotype was seen repeatedly, ten times or more. The genes are TRBV11-3 and TRBJ2-3, with no clear D. Germline V lookup: CDR1 SGHNT, CDR2 YENEEA. V was pared by 5 bases and J by 0 bases, with 9 bases between. This CDR3 is 14 amino acids long. This CDR3 is CASSPSASTDTQYF. CDR3 in DNA: TGTGCCAGCAGCCCTAGTGCCAGCACAGATACGCAGTATTTT. The variable domain in full, completed from reference TRBV11-3 and TRBJ2-3, reads EAGVVQSPRYKIIEKKQPVAFWCNPISGHNTLYWYLQNLGQGPELLIRYENEEAVDDSQLPKDRFSAERLKGVDSTLKIQPAELGDSAVYLCASSPSASTDTQYFGPGTRLTVL.

The rearrangement uses TRBV3-1 and TRBJ2-3; no definite D call. Germline CDR1 is LGHDT and CDR2 is YNNKEL (reference sequence). The V gene lost 4 bases and the J gene lost 4 bases, with 12 bases spanning the gap. The CDR3 extends over 14 amino acids. Here the CDR3 DNA reads TGTGCCAGCAGCCCCTATGAGCCCTCAGATACGCAGTATTTT. This gives the protein CASSPYEPSDTQYF.

This clonotype came up many times. The J gene is TRBJ1-4, the V gene TRBV6-1; TRBD1 matches at 8 bases. From germline, CDR1 is MNHNS and CDR2 SASEGT. The junction had 15 bases not matched to a gene; V was cut back by 5 bases and J by 10 bases. CDR3 length equals 16 residues. The CDR3 sequence is CASSPPMDRVVGKLFF. DNA of the CDR3: TGTGCCAGCAGTCCTCCGATGGACAGGGTTGTCGGAAAACTGTTTTTT.

This chain uses TRBV5-5 with TRBJ2-6, with a tentative D call TRBD1 (6 bases). V was trimmed by 3 bases and J by 1 base, leaving 8 bases between them. The CDR3 has 15 residues. Germline V gene lookup returns CDR1 SGHKS and CDR2 YYEKEE (reference sequence). CDR3 loop: CASSSTGSGANVLTF. CDR3 nucleotide sequence: TGTGCCAGCAGCTCTACAGGGTCTGGGGCCAACGTCCTGACTTTC.

This clonotype has at least ten counts. The chain is built from TRBV20-1 and TRBJ2-7; D uncertain. The V gene lost 2 bases and the J gene lost 0 bases, with 8 bases spanning the gap. The CDR3 contains 13 residues. CDR1 DFQATT and CDR2 SNEGSKA come from the germline V gene (reference sequence). The CDR3 reads CSARPRSSYEQYF. CDR3 coding DNA: TGCAGTGCTAGACCGAGGTCCTCCTACGAGCAGTACTTC.

The chain links TRBV20-1 to TRBJ2-1; maybe TRBD2 (6 bases). The germline gives CDR1 DFQATT, CDR2 SNEGSKA (reference sequence). The CDR3 is 15 residues long. V gave up 0 bases and J gave up 9 bases, with 18 bases separating them. The CDR3 DNA reads TGCAGTGCTAGAGATCGGCTAGTGGGAGCGGGTGAGCAGTTCTTC. This translates into CSARDRLVGAGEQFF.

This clonotype appeared many times. The chain recombines TRBV7-8 with TRBJ2-1; 9 bases map to TRBD2. J gave up 9 bases and V 6 bases, and 12 bases lay outside the gene matches. The CDR3 covers 15 residues. Per the germline V gene, CDR1 is SGHVS and CDR2 is FQNEAQ. CDR3 sequence: CASRSLAGSAGEQFF. CDR3 coding DNA: TGTGCCAGCAGGTCTCTAGCGGGATCTGCGGGTGAGCAGTTCTTC.

As regards this clonotype: It may be a read error: a sequence one base away is much more abundant. A read error is likely, as this CDR3 ends without the conserved phenylalanine or tryptophan. This rearrangement joins TRBV4-1 to TRBJ2-3; D could derive from TRBD1 or TRBD2 (5 bases each). CDR1 is MGHRA, CDR2 YSYEKL, per germline. This CDR3 spans 15 amino acids. V shed 2 bases and J shed 2 bases, with 11 bases lying between them. CDR3 DNA: TGCGCCAGCAGCCAAACCGGGACCGCCACAGATACGCAGTATTCT. The encoded protein is CASSQTGTATDTQYS.

This clonotype occurred many times. The genes are TRBV6-5 and TRBJ2-7; unclear D gene. CDR1 MNHEY and CDR2 SVGAGI come from the germline V gene. The germline V and J ends were trimmed by 0 bases and 6 bases, with 12 bases remaining between them. This CDR3 contains 14 residues. CDR3 nucleotides: TGTGCCAGCAGTTACTCGGTCTGGGAACGCGAGCAGTACTTC. Translating it yields CASSYSVWEREQYF.

In the case of this clonotype: One end of the junction is discordant with germline, which a read error may explain. V and J are TRBV5-5 and TRBJ2-5; 9 bases are shared with TRBD1. Germline CDR1 and CDR2: SGHKS and YYEKEE (reference sequence). The CDR3 extends over 15 amino acids. The CDR3 DNA reads TGTGCCAGCAGCATGACAGGGGGGACCCAAGAGACCCGGTACTTC. Translating it yields CASSMTGGTQETRYF.

About this clonotype itself: A much larger clone is a single base away; this may be a read error. CDR3 nucleotide sequence: TGCAGTGCTAGTCCGACTAGCCATGAGCAGTTCTTC. Translating it yields CSASPTSHEQFF. The V and J genes are TRBV20-1 and TRBJ2-1; 7 bases agree with TRBD2. The CDR3 runs 12 residues. The V gene's germline CDR1 is DFQATT and CDR2 SNEGSKA (reference sequence). The V and J ends lost 3 bases and 8 bases, in that order; junction bases with no gene match: 4.

On this clonotype itself: A single base separates this from a much larger clone, so it may be a read error. This chain uses TRBV12-5 with TRBJ2-3; D is unclear. Germline assignment: CDR1 LGHNT and CDR2 FRNRAP. The CDR3 sequence is 13 residues long. As DNA, the CDR3 is TGTGCTAGTGGGTTAGCCCGCACAGATACGCAGTGTTTT. Its translation is CASGLARTDTQCF. The full variable domain, in which reference TRBV12-5 and TRBJ2-3 provide the parts outside the CDR3, is DARVTQTPRHKVTEMGQEVTMRCQPILGHNTVFWYRQTMMQGLELLAYFRNRAPLDDSGMPKDRFSAEMPDATLATLKIQPSEPRDSAVYFCASGLARTDTQCFGPGTRLTVL.

V gene TRBV6-1 combines with J gene TRBJ1-1; D possibly corresponds to TRBD1 (5 bases). This CDR3 is built from 14 residues. Trimming stripped 4 bases from V and 0 bases from J, with 9 bases between. Germline CDR1 and CDR2: MNHNS and SASEGT. Written as DNA, the CDR3 is TGTGCCAGCAGTGTCCGGGGACTGAACACTGAAGCTTTCTTT. This gives the protein CASSVRGLNTEAFF.

There are a few counts of this clonotype. The rearrangement uses TRBV28 and TRBJ1-5; D unclear. Trimming stripped 6 bases from V and 6 bases from J, with 9 bases between. Germline CDR1 MDHEN, CDR2 SYDVKM. The CDR3 length is 12 residues. The CDR3 loop is CASREVGQPQHF. CDR3 nucleotides: TGTGCCAGCAGGGAGGTGGGTCAGCCCCAGCATTTT.

This clonotype was detected many times. The rearrangement uses TRBV7-8 and TRBJ1-4; perhaps TRBD1 as D (6 bases). V shed 3 bases and J shed 7 bases, with 12 bases lying between them. The germline V gene has CDR1 SGHVS and CDR2 FQNEAQ. The CDR3 runs 14 residues. CDR3: CASSFAGHPEKLFF. The CDR3 nucleotides are TGTGCCAGCAGCTTCGCGGGACACCCTGAAAAACTGTTTTTT.

This clonotype has ten or more counts. The chain recombines TRBV20-1 with TRBJ1-2; 11 bases line up with TRBD1. Trimming cost V 5 bases and J 3 bases; bases outside gene matches: 2. Germline CDR1 and CDR2: DFQATT and SNEGSKA (reference sequence). The CDR3 consists of 13 residues. The CDR3 loop is CSARTGGDYGYTF. The DNA of the CDR3 is TGCAGTGCTCGGACAGGGGGCGACTATGGCTACACCTTC.

In this sample, this clonotype turned up many times. The chain carries TRBV20-1 and TRBJ2-1, with 10 bases matching TRBD2. This CDR3 spans 20 amino acids. Trimming took 0 bases from V and 0 from J; bases not matched to a gene: 14. In germline, CDR1 is DFQATT, CDR2 SNEGSKA (reference sequence). The CDR3: CSARDRGGASGRRSYNEQFF. The CDR3 region has the DNA TGCAGTGCTAGAGATCGGGGGGGGGCTAGCGGGAGACGCTCCTACAATGAGCAGTTCTTC.